These 30 T cell receptor beta chains originate from one sample sequenced in a study of identical twins. TCRdb redid the calling of the 5' RACE reads with MiXCR, one entry per CDR3 protein. Here the sample spans roughly 690,000 distinct CDR3 sequences, 5.5% to 6.5% being singletons. Sequencing used naive T cells sorted from blood. These receptors originate from a man in his late teens or twenties in good health.

This clonotype appeared many times. This sequence joins TRBV18 and TRBJ1-1, with no clear D. The CDR3 length is 13 residues. Trimming pared 3 bases from V and 4 bases from J, leaving 9 bases between. Germline loops: CDR1 KGHSH, CDR2 LQKENI. CDR3 amino acids: CASSPAGGTEAFF. The CDR3 DNA reads as TGTGCCAGCTCACCGGCGGGTGGCACTGAAGCTTTCTTT.

This clonotype was detected many times. The J gene is TRBJ1-2, the V gene TRBV5-1; perhaps TRBD1 as D (6 bases). CDR3 length: 13 amino acids. Germline assignment: CDR1 SGHRS and CDR2 YFSETQ. The V end was cut by 5 bases, the J end by 7 bases, with 15 bases between. CDR3 sequence reads: CASRSGTIPGYTF. The CDR3 nucleotides are TGCGCCAGCAGGTCGGGGACAATCCCTGGCTACACCTTC.

This clonotype was seen repeatedly, ten times or more. This chain uses TRBV6-1 with TRBJ2-1, with D maybe TRBD1 (6 bases). CDR1 MNHNS and CDR2 SASEGT come from the germline V gene. The CDR3 has 15 residues. V shed 1 base and J shed 4 bases, with 11 bases lying between them. The CDR3 protein is CASSEGRTAYNEQFF. CDR3 sequence (DNA): TGTGCCAGCAGTGAAGGGAGGACAGCTTACAATGAGCAGTTCTTC.

This clonotype was detected ten times or more. The V gene is TRBV27, the J gene TRBJ1-2; tentatively, D is TRBD1 (5 bases). V gave up 4 bases and J gave up 3 bases, with 21 bases separating them. This CDR3 comprises 17 residues. CDR1 is MNHEY and CDR2 is SMNVEV in the germline V gene (reference sequence). The CDR3 protein is CASSSYTATDHYYGYTF. CDR3 nucleotides: TGTGCCAGCAGTTCCTACACCGCGACAGACCACTACTATGGCTACACCTTC.

This clonotype showed up many times. The CDR3 spells CASSLDPTGGGPGEKLFF. The CDR3 DNA sequence: TGCGCCAGCAGCTTGGACCCGACAGGGGGAGGGCCCGGAGAAAAACTGTTTTTT. The chain is built from TRBV5-1 and TRBJ1-4; 9 bases are a match to TRBD1. V lost 0 bases, J lost 8 bases, and 14 bases stayed unmatched. From germline, CDR1 is SGHRS and CDR2 YFSETQ. This CDR3 spans 18 amino acids.

There are many counts of this clonotype. J is TRBJ2-2 and V is TRBV4-2; 10 bases match TRBD1. The trim removed 0 bases at V and 4 bases at J, leaving 8 bases unmatched. The V gene's germline CDR1 is LGHNA and CDR2 YNFKEQ. This CDR3 region has 18 residues. CDR3 nucleotides: TGTGCCAGCAGCCAAGATAGATTCCGGGACAGGGGCACCGGGGAGCTGTTTTTT. It specifies CASSQDRFRDRGTGELFF.

This clonotype appeared a few times. The genes are TRBV14 and TRBJ2-1; 8 bases map to TRBD2. The CDR3 covers 17 residues. V gave up 0 bases and J gave up 7 bases; unmatched junction bases: 11. Per the germline V gene, CDR1 is SGHDN and CDR2 is FVKESK. The CDR3 region has the DNA TGTGCCAGCAGCCAAGAAGAGCGGCGGGAGGTCTTGAATGAGCAGTTCTTC. This encodes CASSQEERREVLNEQFF.

The gene calls are TRBV6-1 and TRBJ1-5, with D uncertain. The V gene's germline CDR1 is MNHNS and CDR2 SASEGT. This CDR3 region has 12 residues. The germline V and J ends were trimmed by 6 bases and 5 bases, with 8 bases remaining between them. CDR3 sequence (DNA): TGTGCCAGCAGGGAGGTTTATCAGCCCCAGCATTTT. Its protein is CASREVYQPQHF.

A few counts support this clonotype. The rearrangement uses TRBV7-2 and TRBJ2-3; tentative D call: TRBD2 (6 bases). There are 15 residues in the CDR3. Trimming took off 5 bases at V and 2 bases at J, with 14 bases between the two ends. Germline values: CDR1 SGHTA, CDR2 FQGNSA. In DNA form, the CDR3 reads TGTGCCAGCAGCCAAGTAGCGGAGACCACAGATACGCAGTATTTT. As protein: CASSQVAETTDTQYF.

This clonotype was observed many times. The chain employs TRBV20-1 and TRBJ1-1; no clear D. The CDR3 runs 14 residues. Germline CDR1 DFQATT, CDR2 SNEGSKA (reference sequence). Between the trimmed V and J ends, which lost 0 bases and 3 bases, there was a span of 11 bases. The CDR3 DNA sequence: TGCAGTGCTAGAGATCCCAAGAGGTACACTGAAGCTTTCTTT. The encoded protein is CSARDPKRYTEAFF.

This clonotype was counted ten times or more. This chain connects TRBV7-2 to TRBJ2-2; the D gene is possibly TRBD1 (6 bases). The V end lost 2 bases, the J end lost 0 bases, and 13 bases lay between the germline ends. The CDR3 has 17 amino acids. CDR1 and CDR2 from the germline V gene are SGHTA and FQGNSA. In DNA, the CDR3 is TGTGCCAGCAGCTTAACGGTGGCAGGGGCGAACACCGGGGAGCTGTTTTTT. Protein: CASSLTVAGANTGELFF. Drawing the rest from reference TRBV7-2 and TRBJ2-2, the complete variable domain is GAGVSQSPSNKVTEKGKDVELRCDPISGHTALYWYRQSLGQGLEFLIYFQGNSAPDKSGLPSDRFSAERTGGSVSTLTIQRTQQEDSAVYLCASSLTVAGANTGELFFGEGSRLTVL.

This clonotype was observed a few times. This chain joins TRBV7-9 and TRBJ2-3; TRBD1 matches at 7 bases. This CDR3 is built from 15 residues. Germline CDR1 reads SEHNR; CDR2 reads FQNEAQ (reference sequence). The V and J ends lost 5 bases and 2 bases, in that order; junction bases with no gene match: 7. CDR3 residues: CASSQKDRPTDTQYF. DNA for the CDR3: TGTGCCAGCAGCCAGAAGGACAGGCCCACAGATACGCAGTATTTT.

This chain uses TRBV7-9 with TRBJ1-1; tentatively, D is TRBD1 (6 bases). CDR1 SEHNR and CDR2 FQNEAQ come from the germline V gene (reference sequence). The CDR3 totals 15 residues. Trimming cost V 1 base and J 0 bases, with 9 bases left between them. The chain's CDR3 is CASSLVGQMNTEAFF. The CDR3 DNA sequence: TGTGCCAGCAGCTTAGTAGGACAGATGAACACTGAAGCTTTCTTT.

This clonotype was detected only a few times. The rearrangement links TRBV30 to TRBJ2-7; D is possibly TRBD2 (5 bases). The CDR3 extends over 11 amino acids. CDR1 is GTSNPN and CDR2 is SVGIG in the germline V gene (reference sequence). Deletions cut 0 bases from V and 9 bases from J, with 9 bases between. DNA of the CDR3: TGTGCCTGGAGTGTACTCGGGATGCAGTACTTC. Its protein product is CAWSVLGMQYF.

This clonotype appeared a few times. The genes are TRBV6-1 and TRBJ1-1; D is ambiguous. Germline V gene lookup returns CDR1 MNHNS and CDR2 SASEGT. This CDR3 is 14 amino acids long. V lost 4 bases and J 6 bases, leaving 15 bases between the germline ends. The CDR3 coding sequence is TGTGCCAGCAGTGCGGACCCGAAGGACCCTGAAGCTTTCTTT. Encoded protein: CASSADPKDPEAFF.

V gene TRBV4-3 combines with J gene TRBJ1-1, with TRBD1 as a possible D gene (5 bases). The CDR3 length is 14 residues. Deletions cut 5 bases from V and 5 bases from J, with 15 bases between. Germline loops: CDR1 LGHNA, CDR2 YSLEER. This chain's CDR3 is CASSSTGGGTEAFF. CDR3 nucleotides: TGCGCCAGCAGCTCAACTGGGGGAGGGACTGAAGCTTTCTTT.

The chain combines TRBV5-1 with TRBJ1-4; perhaps TRBD1 as D (6 bases). In germline, CDR1 is SGHRS, CDR2 YFSETQ. Between the trimmed V and J ends, which lost 4 bases and 4 bases, there was a span of 23 bases. The CDR3 has 18 residues. CDR3 sequence: CASSLWGLSKGGNEKLFF. DNA for the CDR3: TGCGCCAGCAGCCTTTGGGGACTCTCAAAGGGGGGTAATGAAAAACTGTTTTTT.

This clonotype occurred a few times. J is TRBJ1-2 and V is TRBV3-1, with D uncertain. Trimming left V 2 bases short and J 4 bases short, with 8 bases between. The CDR3 contains 13 residues. CDR1 and CDR2 from the germline V gene are LGHDT and YNNKEL (reference sequence). CDR3 sequence reads: CASSQYSVYGYTF. The CDR3 DNA sequence: TGTGCCAGCAGCCAATATAGCGTCTATGGCTACACCTTC.

This clonotype has at least ten counts. This sequence joins TRBV24-1 and TRBJ1-1, with unresolved D. The V gene lost 4 bases and the J gene lost 3 bases, with 8 bases spanning the gap. The germline V gene has CDR1 KGHDR and CDR2 SFDVKD. This CDR3 is 13 amino acids long. The CDR3 bases are TGTGCCACCAGTGACCCCACGGACACTGAAGCTTTCTTT. This encodes CATSDPTDTEAFF.

This clonotype has ten or more counts. J is TRBJ1-1 and V is TRBV6-1; 9 nucleotides agree with TRBD1. The CDR3 is 14 residues long. Germline lookup yields CDR1 MNHNS and CDR2 SASEGT. Trimming cost V 4 bases and J 6 bases; bases outside gene matches: 6. The DNA for the CDR3 is TGTGCCAGCAGTGCGCCGGGACAGGGAGCTGAAGCTTTCTTT. Translation gives CASSAPGQGAEAFF.

This clonotype showed up just a few times. This chain connects TRBV7-9 to TRBJ2-2; possible D gene TRBD1, 5 bases. CDR1 and CDR2 (germline): SEHNR, FQNEAQ (reference sequence). V was pared by 3 bases and J by 6 bases, with 14 bases between. The CDR3 is made up of 15 amino acids. In DNA, the CDR3 is TGTGCCAGCAGCTTCCTGGGGCTCCGCGCCGGGGAGCTGTTTTTT. Translated, it gives CASSFLGLRAGELFF.

In this sample, this clonotype turned up a few times. This rearrangement joins TRBV2 to TRBJ2-3; TRBD2 aligns across 7 bases. The CDR3 has 18 residues. Germline-derived CDR1 and CDR2 are SNHLY and FYNNEI. The junction had 17 bases not matched to a gene; V was cut back by 7 bases and J by 1 base. The CDR3 region is CASMRENFLSPGTDTQYF. DNA for the CDR3: TGTGCCAGCATGCGGGAGAACTTTCTAAGTCCGGGCACAGATACGCAGTATTTT.

There are many counts of this clonotype. The chain recombines TRBV6-1 with TRBJ2-1; D gene ambiguous. V lost 8 bases to trimming and J lost 5 bases, with 16 bases between them. The CDR3 consists of 14 residues. Germline-derived CDR1 and CDR2 are MNHNS and SASEGT. CDR3 sequence: CASLIYGPHNEQFF. In nucleotides, the CDR3 is TGTGCCAGCCTGATATACGGTCCACACAATGAGCAGTTCTTC.

The J gene is TRBJ1-5, the V gene TRBV30; no definite D call. Germline V gene lookup returns CDR1 GTSNPN and CDR2 SVGIG (reference sequence). The CDR3 loop spans 13 amino acids. V was pared by 1 base and J by 3 bases, with 7 bases between. The CDR3 reads CAWSDGLNQPQHF. The DNA for the CDR3 is TGTGCCTGGAGTGACGGCCTCAATCAGCCCCAGCATTTT.

Comments on this clonotype: A clone one base away is much larger, so this may be a read error. The chain links TRBV4-3 to TRBJ2-1; D not resolved. Per germline, CDR1 LGHNA and CDR2 YSLEER. The V and J ends lost 4 bases and 11 bases respectively, with 15 bases between them. CDR3 length: 13 amino acids. CDR3 region: CASSPALGNKQFF. The DNA for the CDR3 is TGCGCCAGCAGCCCCGCGTTGGGTAATAAGCAGTTCTTC.

The genes are TRBV20-1 and TRBJ2-1; 10 positions agree with TRBD2. This CDR3 comprises 18 residues. Germline V gene data show CDR1 as DFQATT and CDR2 as SNEGSKA (reference sequence). V was pared by 0 bases and J by 1 base, with 9 bases of the junction left unmatched. Here the CDR3 reads CSARDGSSGRTSYNEQFF. DNA of the CDR3: TGCAGTGCTAGAGATGGATCTAGCGGGAGAACATCCTACAATGAGCAGTTCTTC.

This clonotype appeared many times. This rearrangement joins TRBV11-2 to TRBJ2-2; D gene uncertain. In germline, CDR1 is SGHAT, CDR2 FQNNGV. V was clipped by 5 bases and J by 4 bases, with 20 bases between them. CDR3 length: 17 residues. The CDR3 nucleotides read TGTGCCAGCAGCCATAGGGATGGGTCGACCATCACCGGGGAGCTGTTTTTT. This sequence encodes CASSHRDGSTITGELFF.

The CDR3 protein is CASSPRTGFADTQYF. CDR3 nucleotides: TGTGCCAGCAGTCCGCGGACAGGGTTTGCAGATACGCAGTATTTT. The V and J genes are TRBV12-3 or TRBV12-4 and TRBJ2-3; TRBD1 aligns across 8 bases. V lost 5 bases, J lost 4 bases, and 8 bases stayed unmatched. The length of the CDR3 is 15 residues.

In its sample, this clonotype was seen a few times. The rearrangement links TRBV29-1 to TRBJ2-3; 10 bases are a match to TRBD2. CDR1 and CDR2 (germline): SQVTM, ANQGSEA. The V and J ends lost 2 bases and 4 bases, in that order; junction bases with no gene match: 3. CDR3 length: 14 amino acids. CDR3 bases: TGCAGCGTTGAACCGGGACTAGCGTCAGATACGCAGTATTTT. Its translation: CSVEPGLASDTQYF.

This clonotype was seen ten or more times. V is TRBV20-1 and J is TRBJ2-1; D is possibly TRBD2 (5 bases). Per the germline V gene, CDR1 is DFQATT and CDR2 is SNEGSKA (reference sequence). This CDR3 contains 12 residues. V lost 0 bases, J lost 14 bases, and 14 bases lay in between. The DNA of the CDR3 is TGCAGTGCTAGAGATCCACTAGAGGAAAAGTTCTTC. It is translated as CSARDPLEEKFF.